This T cell receptor (beta chain) was recovered during a study of tumor and adjacent non-tumor tissue in lung cancer. Study observations and caveats: Tumor tissue had significantly higher TCR diversity than normal lung.

Comments on this clonotype: The target antigen is unknown. One junction end does not reproduce the germline sequence, and a read error may be involved.

The germline gives CDR1 MNHNS, CDR2 SASEGT. The CDR3 extends over 14 amino acids. The template was RNA from unsorted bulk tissue. This non-tumor lung sample came from over 3 cm beyond the tumor edge. A modified ARM-PCR protocol with three rounds of nested PCR amplified TCRbeta. One entry per CDR3 protein, called by TCRdb with MiXCR from the multiplex PCR reads. The repertoire holds fewer than 45,000 distinct CDR3 sequences, with roughly 60% as singletons. This TCR was sampled from a woman aged 40 to 50 with non-small cell lung cancer. The chain combines TRBV6-1 with TRBJ1-5, with D unresolved. Sample: distant non-tumor lung tissue. CDR3 sequence: CASRAPGFNQSQHF. As DNA, the CDR3 is TGTGCCAGCAGGGCCCCAGGATTCAATCAGTCCCAGCATTTT.